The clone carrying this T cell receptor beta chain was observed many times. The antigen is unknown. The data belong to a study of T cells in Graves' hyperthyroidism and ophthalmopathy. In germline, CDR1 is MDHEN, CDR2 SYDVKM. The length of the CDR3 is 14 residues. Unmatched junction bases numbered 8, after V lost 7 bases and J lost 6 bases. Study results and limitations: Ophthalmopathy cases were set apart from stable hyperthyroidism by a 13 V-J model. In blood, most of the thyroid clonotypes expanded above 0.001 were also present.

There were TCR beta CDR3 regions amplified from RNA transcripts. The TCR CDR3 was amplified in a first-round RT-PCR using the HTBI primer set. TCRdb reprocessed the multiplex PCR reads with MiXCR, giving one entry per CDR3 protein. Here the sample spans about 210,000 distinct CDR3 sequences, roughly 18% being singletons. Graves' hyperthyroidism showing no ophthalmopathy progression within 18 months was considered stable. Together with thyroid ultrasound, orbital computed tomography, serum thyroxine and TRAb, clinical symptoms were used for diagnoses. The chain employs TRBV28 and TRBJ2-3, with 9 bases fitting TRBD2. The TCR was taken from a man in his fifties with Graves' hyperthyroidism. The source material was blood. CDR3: CASNQGLAADTQYF. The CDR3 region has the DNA TGTGCCAGCAACCAGGGACTAGCAGCCGATACGCAGTATTTT.